This is a list of T cell receptor beta chains from one sample in a study of CD8+CD57+ T cells in acquired aplastic anemia. One entry per CDR3 protein results from TCRdb running MiXCR on the reads. The sample contains 150,000 or so distinct CDR3 sequences, less than 60% of which appear only once. Sequenced material: sorted CD4+, CD8+, or CD8+CD57+ T cells (not recorded which) from PBMCs. The source is a human donor with aplastic anemia. Each CDR3 is given with its conserved first and last residue. A row's size may be missing; if present it is once, few, many or a size class.

size: many
J: TRBJ2-3
V: TRBV7-2
CDR3: CASSLEDSGGSHQDTQYF

size: -
J: TRBJ2-1
V: TRBV11-2
CDR3: CASSLEGSSYNEQFF

size: -
J: TRBJ2-3
V: TRBV15
CDR3: CATSRGTSAITDTQYF

size: -
J: TRBJ2-5
V: TRBV24-1
CDR3: CATSVVGTGTQETQYF

size: -
J: TRBJ2-7
V: TRBV9
CDR3: CASSVEWASYEQYF

size: many
J: TRBJ1-5
V: TRBV7-6
CDR3: CASSSWTGARNEPQHF

size: many
J: TRBJ2-6
V: TRBV9
CDR3: CASSPGGVSGANVLTF

size: -
J: TRBJ2-2
V: TRBV7-2
CDR3: CASSSQLAATGELFF

size: -
J: TRBJ2-7
V: TRBV20-1
CDR3: CSARDKVAGLASYEQYF

size: -
J: TRBJ1-2
V: TRBV10-3
CDR3: CAISDPGQTYGYTF

size: many
J: TRBJ1-5
V: TRBV19
CDR3: CASTRGQGPNQPQHF

size: few
J: TRBJ1-2
V: TRBV20-1
CDR3: CSARVGGAGEPNYGYTF

size: many
J: TRBJ2-3
V: TRBV5-4
CDR3: CASSLGGDSTDTQYF

size: -
J: TRBJ2-7
V: TRBV2
CDR3: CASSVSGGAYEQYF

size: -
J: TRBJ2-7
V: TRBV7-9
CDR3: CASSATGQPYEQYF

size: many
J: TRBJ2-7
V: TRBV5-1
CDR3: CASSLAARIGGDYEQYF

size: few
J: TRBJ2-1
V: TRBV6-1
CDR3: CASSPPGGPYNEQFF

size: -
J: TRBJ2-7
V: TRBV4-1
CDR3: CASSRAPYKQYF

size: -
J: TRBJ2-3
V: TRBV27
CDR3: CASSLPPGGRTDTQYF

size: -
J: TRBJ1-5
V: TRBV24-1
CDR3: CATSDVDWNQPQHF

size: -
J: TRBJ1-2
V: TRBV10-3
CDR3: CAISDGGGYTF

size: many
J: TRBJ1-6
V: TRBV4-1
CDR3: CASSQEPGRPYNSPLHF

size: -
J: TRBJ2-1
V: TRBV9
CDR3: CASSVGRGIPANEQLF

size: -
J: TRBJ1-6
V: TRBV9
CDR3: CASSQTGGASPLHF

size: many
J: TRBJ2-1
V: TRBV20-1
CDR3: CSARGLAENEQFF

size: many
J: TRBJ2-1
V: TRBV20-1
CDR3: CSAIHPTGALLYEQFF

size: few
J: TRBJ2-7
V: TRBV7-9
CDR3: CASSANRGEQYF

size: many
J: TRBJ1-6
V: TRBV10-3
CDR3: CAISEWIWTRDNSPLHF

size: once
J: TRBJ1-1
V: TRBV29-1
CDR3: CSVRQGDAEAFF

size: many
J: TRBJ1-1
V: TRBV9
CDR3: CASSVYSKMNTEAFF

size: -
J: TRBJ1-2
V: TRBV10-3
CDR3: CATQQHEARDGYTF

size: -
J: TRBJ2-1
V: TRBV18
CDR3: CASSPQREVGSYNEQFF

size: -
J: TRBJ2-1
V: TRBV10-3
CDR3: CTISADGNYNEQFF

size: -
J: TRBJ2-7
V: TRBV2
CDR3: CASSSGFAEYEQYF

size: -
J: TRBJ1-4
V: TRBV10-2
CDR3: CASSERALATNEKLFF

size: -
J: TRBJ2-3
V: TRBV19
CDR3: CASSSGQGFRTDTQYF

size: -
J: TRBJ1-4
V: TRBV28
CDR3: CASSFDEKLFF

size: -
J: TRBJ2-5
V: TRBV7-9
CDR3: CASSQDRQETQYF

size: many
J: TRBJ2-7
V: TRBV7-8
CDR3: CASSYKTYEQYF

size: few
J: TRBJ2-3
V: TRBV7-2
CDR3: CASSFFTSETQYF

size: many
J: TRBJ2-1
V: TRBV11-1
CDR3: CASSLGTSGDNEQFF

size: many
J: TRBJ1-6
V: TRBV7-9
CDR3: CASSPLDREALHF

size: -
J: TRBJ2-3
V: TRBV20-1
CDR3: CSALFRGADTQYF

size: many
J: TRBJ2-7
V: TRBV6-8
CDR3: CGRDPPEQYF

size: few
J: TRBJ2-7
V: TRBV7-2
CDR3: CASSLAGQAYEQYF

size: many
J: TRBJ2-1
V: TRBV5-1
CDR3: CASSLTESSYNEQFF

size: many
J: TRBJ2-2
V: TRBV10-2
CDR3: CASQTSGGAATGELFF

size: few
J: TRBJ2-2
V: TRBV10-3
CDR3: CATRTGSDTGELFF

size: many
J: TRBJ2-7
V: TRBV19
CDR3: CASSIGPGGEQYF

size: -
J: TRBJ1-5
V: TRBV10-3
CDR3: CASSAAAGDSNQPQHF

size: -
J: TRBJ1-5
V: TRBV2
CDR3: CASNRDGDSNQPQHF

size: few
J: TRBJ2-2
V: TRBV20-1
CDR3: CSARRQGNTGELFF

size: -
J: TRBJ2-3
V: TRBV20-1
CDR3: CSARGGQPTDTQYF

size: -
J: TRBJ1-1
V: TRBV6-1
CDR3: CASRAGGLNTEAFF

size: many
J: TRBJ2-7
V: TRBV14
CDR3: CASRATGATYEQYF

size: -
J: TRBJ2-2
V: TRBV6-1
CDR3: CASGEGLQNTGELFF

size: -
J: TRBJ2-7
V: TRBV29-1
CDR3: CSVVTGIPSYEQYF

size: -
J: TRBJ2-5
V: TRBV20-1
CDR3: CSASPLRDIQETQYF

size: -
J: TRBJ1-2
V: TRBV2
CDR3: CATRDRVYGYTF

size: -
J: TRBJ1-5
V: TRBV10-1
CDR3: CASSVGRDQPQHF